This is a list of T cell receptor beta chains from one sample in a study of cytomegalovirus exposure and HLA in healthy donors. TCRdb's copy holds only in-frame clones and misses some; the assay was immunoSEQ multiplex PCR. The sample carries about 65,000 clones, around three quarters recorded once. Sequencing was performed on PBMCs. These receptor sequences come from a young woman in good health and CMV-seronegative. CDR3s include the opening cysteine and the closing phenylalanine or tryptophan. The D gene is left open where the match is weak. Rows may omit the clone size; those that give it use once, few, many or a size class.

d_call clone_size j_call v_call cdr3_nt cdr3_aa
NA NA TRBJ1-1 TRBV7-6 TGTGCCAGCAGCTCGCGGCAGGGAGGTGAAGCTTTCTTT CASSSRQGGEAFF
TRBD2 NA TRBJ2-7 TRBV6-5 TGTGCCAGCAGTAGGCTAGCGGGAGGGACCTACGAGCAGTACTTC CASSRLAGGTYEQYF
NA few TRBJ2-7 TRBV30 TGTGCCTGGACCTTAACGGGGTTGTGGGGATACGAGCAGTACTTC CAWTLTGLWGYEQYF
NA NA TRBJ2-1 TRBV11-3 TGTGCCAGCAGCTTAGCAGGGAACCATGAGCAGTTCTTC CASSLAGNHEQFF
TRBD2 NA TRBJ2-1 TRBV4-1 TGCGCCAGCAGCCAAGATTGGACTAGCGGGAGGTGGCAGTTCTTC CASSQDWTSGRWQFF
NA NA TRBJ2-7 TRBV11-2 TGTGCCAGCAGCCCCCTTTACGAGCAGTACTTC CASSPLYEQYF
TRBD2 NA TRBJ2-1 TRBV7-9 TGTGCCAGCAGCTCGGAGGGACTAGCGTACAATGAGCAGTTCTTC CASSSEGLAYNEQFF
TRBD1 NA TRBJ1-5 TRBV5-1 TGCGCCAGCAGCTTGGGGGGACAGGGGGTGAATCAGCCCCAGCATTTT CASSLGGQGVNQPQHF
TRBD1 NA TRBJ2-3 TRBV28 TGTGCCAGCAGTTTAGGGACAGGGGGCACAGATACGCAGTATTTT CASSLGTGGTDTQYF
TRBD1 once TRBJ1-1 TRBV7-9 TGTGCCAGCAGCTTAGGACAGGGCTCGACTGAAGCTTTCTTT CASSLGQGSTEAFF
TRBD1 NA TRBJ1-1 TRBV2 TGTGCCAGCACGGCACAGGGGGCCACTGAAGCTTTCTTT CASTAQGATEAFF
TRBD2 NA TRBJ2-7 TRBV10-3 TGTGCCATCATGACTAGCGGGGGGTCATACGAGCAGTACTTC CAIMTSGGSYEQYF
NA NA TRBJ2-2 TRBV14 TGTGCCAGCAGCCCCCGCATCCGGGAAACCGCCGGGGAGCTGTTTTTT CASSPRIRETAGELFF
TRBD1 NA TRBJ1-5 TRBV7-2 TGTGCCAGCAGCTTGGGACAGGGGGCTTTAGCCACGCAGCCCCAGCATTTT CASSLGQGALATQPQHF
NA NA TRBJ2-7 TRBV6-1 TGTGCCAGCAGTGATCACTACGAGCAGTACTTC CASSDHYEQYF
NA NA TRBJ2-3 TRBV18 TGTGCCAGCTCACCAGGCGGAGGGAGGATCACAGATACGCAGTATTTT CASSPGGGRITDTQYF
NA NA TRBJ1-6 TRBV6-1 TGTGCCAGCTCTATAAGGGGGTTCGGTAATTCACCCCTCCACTTT CASSIRGFGNSPLHF
TRBD1 few TRBJ1-5 TRBV6-1 TGTGCCAGCAGTGAAGGCGACAGGGGCGGTCAGCCCCAGCATTTT CASSEGDRGGQPQHF
NA once TRBJ2-3 TRBV10-3 TGTGCCATCACTGGTCAGGGAACAGATACGCAGTATTTT CAITGQGTDTQYF
TRBD2 NA TRBJ2-5 TRBV2 TGTGCCAGCAATATGGGACTAGCGGGGGGGGACCAAGAGACCCAGTACTTC CASNMGLAGGDQETQYF
NA NA TRBJ1-6 TRBV6-5 TGTGCCAGCAGTTACGCCTCCGTCAGGGGCCAACCCCTCCACTTT CASSYASVRGQPLHF
TRBD2 NA TRBJ2-1 TRBV2 TGTGCCAGCAGTGTTTTGTCTAGCGGGGGTTACAATGAGCAGTTCTTC CASSVLSSGGYNEQFF
NA NA TRBJ2-2 TRBV4-3 TGCGCCAGCAGCCAACTAGCGATGAACACCGGGGAGCTGTTTTTT CASSQLAMNTGELFF
TRBD1 NA TRBJ2-3 TRBV7-7 TGTGCCAGCAGCCCACTAGGGACAGCGGAGGATACGCAGTATTTT CASSPLGTAEDTQYF
TRBD1 NA TRBJ1-2 TRBV7-9 TGTGCCAGCACCACTCCTTCCGGGACAGCCAATGGCTACACCTTC CASTTPSGTANGYTF
NA NA TRBJ2-3 TRBV7-9 TGTGCCAGCAGCTCAAACCGGGACTTAACTCGCACAGATACGCAGTATTTT CASSSNRDLTRTDTQYF
NA NA TRBJ1-5 TRBV30 TGTGCCTGGAGTTCGGACAACAATCAGCCCCAGCATTTT CAWSSDNNQPQHF
TRBD1 NA TRBJ1-6 TRBV5-6 TGTGCCAGCAGAGGCAGGGGGCGAGATTCACCCCTCCACTTT CASRGRGRDSPLHF
TRBD1 NA TRBJ1-5 TRBV10-3 TGTGCCATCAGCCCGGGACAGGGGGCGTTGAGCAATCAGCCCCAGCATTTT CAISPGQGALSNQPQHF
NA NA TRBJ1-1 TRBV18 TGTGCCAGCTCGGGTATAGAAGGGACAGAAGCTTTCTTT CASSGIEGTEAFF
TRBD2 NA TRBJ2-7 TRBV6-5 TGTGCCAGCAGTTACTCGTCTAGCGGGAGCTACGAGCAGTACTTC CASSYSSSGSYEQYF
TRBD1 NA TRBJ1-5 TRBV7-2 TGTGCCAGCAGGGGGACAGGGTCCAATCAGCCCCAGCATTTT CASRGTGSNQPQHF
NA NA TRBJ1-1 TRBV9 TGTGCCAGCAGCCCCCGACCAACAGAGAACACTGAAGCTTTCTTT CASSPRPTENTEAFF
TRBD1 NA TRBJ1-5 TRBV18 TGTGCCAGCTCACCATCCCCAGGGGGGAATCAGCCCCAGCATTTT CASSPSPGGNQPQHF
NA NA TRBJ1-1 TRBV28 TGTGCCAGCAGTTTAGGTCAGGGTGAAGCTTTCTTT CASSLGQGEAFF
NA NA TRBJ2-7 TRBV10-1 TGCGCCAGCAGTGACGGCAGGGGCTACGAGCAGTACTTC CASSDGRGYEQYF
NA NA TRBJ2-6 TRBV5-6 TGTGCCAGCAGTTCAAGACAGGCTGGGGCCAACGTCCTGACTTTC CASSSRQAGANVLTF
NA few TRBJ2-1 TRBV2 TGTGCCAGCAGTGGTCTAGGAGGGATCGAGCAGTTCTTC CASSGLGGIEQFF
TRBD1 NA TRBJ2-1 TRBV5-4 TGTGCCAGCAGCTCGACAGGGGTCAATGAGCAGTTCTTC CASSSTGVNEQFF
TRBD1 many TRBJ1-3 TRBV30 TGTGCCTGGGACAGGGCCGACTCTGGAAACACCATATATTTT CAWDRADSGNTIYF
TRBD1 few TRBJ1-5 TRBV6-1 TGTGCCAGCAGTGAGCAGGGGGTACATCAGCCCCAGCATTTT CASSEQGVHQPQHF
TRBD1 once TRBJ1-1 TRBV30 TGTGCCTGGAGCCGGGACAGGAACACTGAAGCTTTCTTT CAWSRDRNTEAFF
TRBD2 NA TRBJ2-7 TRBV5-1 TGCGCCAGCAGCTTGGGGGGACTAGCGAGCTACGAGCAGTACTTC CASSLGGLASYEQYF
NA NA TRBJ2-5 TRBV9 TGTGCCAGCAGCGTTCTGGACATCCAAGAGACCCAGTACTTC CASSVLDIQETQYF
NA NA TRBJ2-1 TRBV4-1 TGCGCCAGCAGCCAATGGCTAGGAGGTAGCGATGAGCAGTTCTTC CASSQWLGGSDEQFF
NA NA TRBJ2-1 TRBV30 TGTGCCTGGAGTCGTGGGGCCCGGGGGAAGCAGTTCTTC CAWSRGARGKQFF
NA NA TRBJ1-5 TRBV19 TGTGCCAGTAGTTGGGCAGACAATCAGCCCCAGCATTTT CASSWADNQPQHF
TRBD1 few TRBJ2-7 TRBV7-2 TGTGCCAGCAGCTTAACCGGGACAGGGGGCCCCTACGAGCAGTACTTC CASSLTGTGGPYEQYF
TRBD2 few TRBJ2-2 TRBV5-1 TGCGCCACCGGGGACGGGAGGCCGAGAACCGGGGAGCTGTTTTTT CATGDGRPRTGELFF
NA NA TRBJ2-3 TRBV16 TGTGCCAGCAGCCAAAAACAGGTTGGGGGCACAGATACGCAGTATTTT CASSQKQVGGTDTQYF
NA NA TRBJ2-7 TRBV7-9 TGTGCCAGCAGCTACCCCCTTGCGGATAGCGCCTTGACCTACGAGCAGTACTTC CASSYPLADSALTYEQYF
TRBD1 NA TRBJ1-1 TRBV6-5 TGTGCCAGCTTCAGGGGGCGAAATGAAGCTTTCTTT CASFRGRNEAFF
NA NA TRBJ2-1 TRBV2 TGTGCCAGCAGGACCATGACGGCCCGGGACAATGAGCAGTTCTTC CASRTMTARDNEQFF
NA NA TRBJ2-2 TRBV30 TGTGCCTGGAGTGTGAGGGGGGGTACCGGGGAGCTGTTTTTT CAWSVRGGTGELFF
TRBD1 NA TRBJ2-7 TRBV5-1 TGCGCCAGCAGCCTTCCCTCCGGGACAGAGAATGACGAGCAGTACTTC CASSLPSGTENDEQYF
NA NA TRBJ2-7 TRBV9 TGTGCCAGCAGCGTAAGCCTAACGGGGGAGCAGTACTTC CASSVSLTGEQYF
TRBD2 NA TRBJ2-7 TRBV29-1 TGCAGCGTTGAAGAGGGGCGCTTGGCTAGCGGGCACCAATACGAGCAGTACTTC CSVEEGRLASGHQYEQYF
TRBD1 NA TRBJ2-2 TRBV29-1 TGCAGCGGCCAACTACAGGGGACCGGGGAGCTGTTTTTT CSGQLQGTGELFF